A selection of T cell receptor beta chains follows, all from one sample in a study of regulatory T cells in long-lasting Graves disease. In TCRdb, the multiplex PCR reads were re-called with MiXCR into one record per CDR3 protein. The sample holds about 540,000 distinct CDR3 sequences, approximately 15% seen once. The same specimen was also included in a second study, on T cells in Graves' hyperthyroidism and ophthalmopathy.

Source: peripheral blood mononuclear cells (PBMCs), taken at new diagnosis, from a patient treated with antithyroid drugs. The receptor set was obtained from a man aged 30-40 years with Graves disease. CDR3s include the opening cysteine and the closing phenylalanine or tryptophan. The order of the fields is clone size, D gene, CDR3 length, J gene, V gene, CDR3 protein, CDR3 DNA. The D gene is left open where the match is weak. Clone size appears in some rows only: once, few, many, or a class for an expanded clone.

-,-,16,TRBJ2-1,TRBV7-9,CASRPGSVPVPHEQFF,TGTGCCAGCAGGCCCGGAAGCGTGCCAGTCCCGCATGAGCAGTTCTTC
-,TRBD2,12,TRBJ2-3,TRBV30,CAWTSGAPGQYF,TGTGCCTGGACTAGCGGGGCCCCGGGGCAGTATTTT
few,-,15,TRBJ1-3,TRBV7-2,CASSLGVISGNTIYF,TGTGCCAGCAGCTTAGGAGTAATCTCTGGAAACACCATATATTTT
many,TRBD2,13,TRBJ2-5,TRBV12-3/TRBV12-4,CASSLGLAGTQYF,TGTGCCAGCAGTTTGGGACTAGCTGGGACCCAGTACTTC
few,-,15,TRBJ2-1,TRBV5-4,CASSPTPSSYNEQFF,TGTGCCAGCAGCCCCACCCCTAGCTCCTACAATGAGCAGTTCTTC
many,TRBD2,15,TRBJ2-1,TRBV7-8,CASTPIGLAGGEQFF,TGTGCCAGCACCCCCATTGGACTAGCGGGAGGCGAGCAGTTCTTC
-,-,14,TRBJ2-2,TRBV6-1,CASSEARNTRELFF,TGTGCCAGCAGTGAGGCGAGAAACACCAGGGAGCTGTTTTTT
-,TRBD2,13,TRBJ2-3,TRBV10-3,CAIRGLVADTQYF,TGTGCCATCAGAGGACTAGTGGCAGATACGCAGTATTTT
many,TRBD1,18,TRBJ2-3,TRBV6-2/TRBV6-3,CASSYSPPGTGKTDTQYF,TGTGCCAGCAGTTACTCCCCCCCCGGGACAGGGAAAACAGATACGCAGTATTTT
few,-,15,TRBJ2-3,TRBV12-3/TRBV12-4,CASSSGTDPTDTQYF,TGTGCCAGCAGTTCAGGGACCGACCCCACAGATACGCAGTATTTT